This T cell receptor (beta chain) was recorded in a study of T cell responses to AZD1222 COVID-19 vaccine (dated by TCRdb to the early 2020s). For the study in its entirety: AZD1222 recipients given second doses at about 4 weeks or at about 12 weeks were pooled, since spike-specific TCR depth and breadth were not found to differ between the two schedules. TCR sequencing was performed for 230 to 250 trial participants, of whom about 200 were given two doses of AZD1222 and approximately 25 were given two doses of MenACWY control vaccine. Trial participants were enrolled into age subgroups of 18-55, 56-69 and 70-plus years, which contained 148, 28 and 57 TCR-sequenced participants, respectively. Findings and caveats that apply to the study as a whole: Because no day 14 peak-response samples were available, the repertoires could be characterized only after the peak T cell response. Participants were mostly white British and included more females than males, and it was suggested by the authors that clonal diversity may have been underestimated. A significant rise in spike-specific TCR breadth and depth was observed after two AZD1222 doses relative to day 0 and relative to MenACWY recipients. Reportedly, almost half of the unique spike-specific TCRs recognized epitopes lying outside the regions that are mutated in the B.1.351 and B.1.1.7 variants. Conclusions about previously exposed vaccinees are limited because only six or seven AZD1222 recipients were SARS-CoV-2 seropositive at baseline. The vaccine-associated CD4 TCRs covered the entire spike protein, and the dominant responses fell in regions 160-218 and 743-854. The 56-69-year group was small, and its depth increase did not reach significance, likely because of low power.

What the time point label conveys for this sample: baseline before first vaccination. Samples from vaccinated people were obtained from the UK trials COV001 and COV002, which included a single-blind randomized controlled phase 2/3 trial of AZD1222 (ChAdOx1 nCoV-19) in healthy adults. For TCRbeta chain sequencing, PBMC samples were collected from trial participants at day 0 and at day 28 after the second dose. Worth noting for this clone: The antigen it recognizes is unknown. Base quality data are lacking; no much larger clone is found one base away.

The CDR3 regions of human TCRbeta chains were analyzed by immunosequencing. From the authors' description of their analysis: TCRs in the repertoires were matched against a reference library of SARS-CoV-2-specific TCRs that had been generated with the MIRA antigen-specificity platform. Breadth was defined as the fraction of unique TCRs that were SARS-CoV-2-associated. Depth was defined as the fraction of total T cells that were SARS-CoV-2-associated. Using the MIRA data, each spike-specific TCR was mapped to the spike region that the TCR reacts to and placed in a CD4 or CD8 class. Log10-transformed breadth and depth values were compared by one-way ANOVA with Sidak's multiple comparisons tests. This immuneACCESS table, as held by TCRdb, lists in-frame sequences with V and J called but not all clones. Of the missing ones, under half trace to an unresolved V gene in checked studies; the others have no known cause. Clone size and the V and J calls come from that table; the DNA yielded D and trimming. The sample table lists under 150,000 clones, more than 85% of them with a count of one. Of the sample, around 7.5% falls within the top ten clones.

The junction shows trimming of 3 bases on V and 7 bases on J, and the gene matches do not reach 27 bases of it. Reading the germline V gene gives CDR1 SGDLS and CDR2 YYNGEE. The CDR3 measures 20 amino acids from cysteine to phenylalanine. The read is trimmed to its CDR3 DNA, 60 bases read in frame from base 1. The sample consisted of peripheral blood, taken on day 0 of AZD1222 vaccination. The rearranged chain carries TRBV9 and TRBJ1-2, and 7 junction bases match TRBD1. This clonotype was sampled from an adult in good health. The sequenced DNA: TGTGCCAGCAGCGAGGGGGCCCTCGCACGGAGACAGTCCAACAGGGGTGGCTACACCTTC. It is translated as CASSEGALARRQSNRGGYTF.